The T cell receptor beta chain described here comes from a study of cytomegalovirus exposure and HLA in healthy donors. Findings and limits, study-wide: Presence/absence analyses assumed roughly uniform sequencing depth across donors. One variant, a missense change in DCLRE1C, was linked in a later analysis to TCR beta V- and J-gene trimming.

Remarks on this clone: Its specificity is unknown.

With 60 Vbeta and 13 Jbeta primers, the PCR was carried out. TCRdb's copy holds only in-frame clones and misses some; the assay was immunoSEQ multiplex PCR. The sample includes around 120,000 clones, around 81% of them seen just once. CDR3 length: 14 amino acids. Trimming at V came to 0 bases and at J to 2 bases, leaving 3 bases not matched to a gene. Germline CDR1 GTSNPN, CDR2 SVGIG (reference sequence). This receptor was taken from a woman in her twenties or thirties in good health and CMV-seronegative. Input material: PBMCs. The genes are TRBV30 and TRBJ2-7; 8 bases are shared with TRBD2. The CDR3 DNA sequence: TGTGCCTGGAGTGTGAGTAGCGGGACCTACGAGCAGTACTTC. Encoded protein: CAWSVSSGTYEQYF. Variable domain in full (rest from reference TRBV30 and TRBJ2-7): SQTIHQWPATLVQPVGSPLSLECTVEGTSNPNLYWYRQAAGRGLQLLFYSVGIGQISSEVPQNLSASRPQDRQFILSSKKLLLSDSGFYLCAWSVSSGTYEQYFGPGTRLTVT.